Listed below are T cell receptor beta chains from one sample, sequenced in a study of shared clonotypes between healthy human individuals. Measured with immunoSEQ multiplex PCR; TCRdb has only the in-frame clones, and not every one. Among millions of clones, about 95% were seen once, and the ten largest hold 0.13%. Input material: naive CD4+ T cells sorted from blood. These receptors originate from a man aged 18 to 30 in good health. Each CDR3 is given with its conserved first and last residue. A D gene is named only where the DNA matches it firmly. Expanded clones get a size class; other rows say once, few or many, or leave the size out.

v_call	j_call	clone_size	d_call	cdr3_aa	cdr3_nt
TRBV6-5	TRBJ2-5	-	-	CASSLGRETQYF	TGTGCCAGCAGCCTTGGACGAGAGACCCAGTACTTC
TRBV11-2	TRBJ2-7	-	-	CASSLSLGDYEQYF	TGTGCCAGCAGCTTAAGCCTAGGGGACTACGAGCAGTACTTC
TRBV7-2	TRBJ2-2	-	TRBD2	CASSFGSGSSGELFF	TGTGCCAGCAGCTTCGGTAGCGGGAGCTCCGGGGAGCTGTTTTTT
TRBV5-1	TRBJ2-3	-	-	CASSFGAATDTQYF	TGCGCCAGCAGCTTCGGGGCGGCCACAGATACGCAGTATTTT
TRBV11-2	TRBJ2-1	-	TRBD2	CASSGTIFYNEQFF	TGTGCCAGCAGCGGGACTATTTTTTACAATGAGCAGTTCTTC
TRBV18	TRBJ2-7	-	-	CASSPQGNHEQYF	TGTGCCAGCTCACCACAGGGAAACCACGAGCAGTACTTC
TRBV5-4	TRBJ2-5	-	TRBD2	CASSRTSGRGETQYF	TGTGCCAGCAGTCGTACTAGCGGGAGGGGAGAGACCCAGTACTTC
TRBV7-9	TRBJ1-1	once	-	CASSSRAGNTEAFF	TGTGCCAGCAGCTCTAGGGCTGGGAACACTGAAGCTTTCTTT
TRBV2	TRBJ2-7	many	-	CASSVVKTEQYF	TGTGCCAGCAGTGTAGTTAAAACGGAGCAGTACTTC
TRBV14	TRBJ1-6	-	-	CASSQDPGSYSPLHF	TGTGCCAGCAGCCAAGATCCGGGATCTTATTCACCCCTCCACTTT
TRBV19	TRBJ1-1	-	-	CASSTRGGNTEAFF	TGTGCCAGTAGTACCAGGGGCGGGAACACTGAAGCTTTCTTT
TRBV25-1	TRBJ2-2	-	TRBD1	CASSKQGVTGELFF	TGTGCCAGTTCGAAACAGGGGGTCACCGGGGAGCTGTTTTTT
TRBV2	TRBJ2-3	-	TRBD2	CASSASGRTDTQYF	TGTGCCAGCAGCGCTAGCGGCAGGACAGATACGCAGTATTTT
TRBV2	TRBJ2-5	once	-	CASSLILQETQYF	TGTGCCAGCAGTCTTATCCTCCAAGAGACCCAGTACTTC
TRBV10-3	TRBJ2-2	-	-	CAISESLAGLTGELFF	TGTGCCATCAGTGAGTCTCTTGCAGGGTTGACCGGGGAGCTGTTTTTT
TRBV30	TRBJ1-5	-	-	CAWSNSKTRISNQPQHF	TGTGCCTGGAGTAACTCGAAGACAAGGATCAGCAATCAGCCCCAGCATTTT
TRBV30	TRBJ2-7	-	TRBD1	CAWSVAGTGFSYEQYF	TGTGCCTGGAGTGTCGCCGGGACAGGATTTTCCTACGAGCAGTACTTC
TRBV7-2	TRBJ2-7	-	TRBD1	CASSLAGQGVDEQYF	TGTGCCAGCAGCTTAGCTGGACAGGGGGTAGACGAGCAGTACTTC
TRBV12-5	TRBJ2-6	-	-	CASGGNTAGQSRANVLTF	TGTGCTAGTGGTGGTAACACTGCAGGACAAAGTCGGGCCAACGTCCTGACTTTC
TRBV4-3	TRBJ2-1	-	TRBD2	CASSQDSEREFSRWNNEQFF	TGCGCCAGCAGCCAAGATTCTGAGCGGGAGTTTTCGAGGTGGAACAATGAGCAGTTCTTC
TRBV9	TRBJ2-2	-	-	CASSVVSRGKTGELFF	TGTGCCAGCAGCGTAGTGAGCCGTGGGAAGACCGGGGAGCTGTTTTTT
TRBV30	TRBJ1-4	-	TRBD1	CAWGTGDEKLFF	TGTGCCTGGGGGACAGGGGATGAAAAACTGTTTTTT
TRBV5-1	TRBJ2-5	-	-	CASSSQGQETQYF	TGCGCCAGCAGCTCGCAGGGGCAAGAGACCCAGTACTTC
TRBV19	TRBJ1-5	-	-	CASSIILGGTNQPQHF	TGTGCCAGTAGTATAATACTCGGAGGGACCAATCAGCCCCAGCATTTT
TRBV7-2	TRBJ2-3	-	-	CASSFRDFTDTQYF	TGTGCCAGCAGCTTCCGGGATTTCACAGATACGCAGTATTTT
TRBV5-4	TRBJ2-7	-	-	CASSPGRSSYEQYF	TGTGCCAGCAGCCCGGGACGGAGCTCCTACGAGCAGTACTTC
TRBV25-1	TRBJ2-5	once	-	CASSEPLGRQETQYF	TGTGCCAGCAGTGAACCCCTGGGCAGACAAGAGACCCAGTACTTC
TRBV10-3	TRBJ2-1	-	TRBD2	CAISGASGSYNEQFF	TGTGCCATCAGTGGGGCTAGCGGGAGTTACAATGAGCAGTTCTTC
TRBV4-1	TRBJ1-4	-	-	CASSQGLMRTEEKLFF	TGCGCCAGCAGCCAGGGTCTCATGCGGACAGAAGAAAAACTGTTTTTT
TRBV6-5	TRBJ2-7	-	TRBD1	CASSSWSRDRNYEQYF	TGTGCCAGCAGTTCTTGGAGCCGGGACAGAAACTACGAGCAGTACTTC
TRBV6-1	TRBJ2-1	-	TRBD2	CASRPSGLGYNEQFF	TGTGCCAGCAGACCGTCGGGACTAGGCTACAATGAGCAGTTCTTC
TRBV9	TRBJ2-7	-	TRBD1	CASSVEGRGLAYEQYF	TGTGCCAGCAGCGTAGAAGGCAGGGGGCTGGCCTACGAGCAGTACTTC
TRBV6-1	TRBJ1-1	-	-	CASSGVRVPLLIVNTEAFF	TGTGCCAGCAGTGGGGTACGTGTGCCGCTCCTAATAGTGAACACTGAAGCTTTCTTT
TRBV7-2	TRBJ1-5	-	-	CASSFAGRGGEQPQHF	TGTGCCAGCAGCTTCGCCGGCAGGGGTGGAGAGCAGCCCCAGCATTTT
TRBV5-1	TRBJ2-7	-	-	CASSFGLSYEQYF	TGCGCCAGCAGCTTCGGCCTATCCTACGAGCAGTACTTC
TRBV7-9	TRBJ1-3	-	-	CASSPKGQSFGNTIYF	TGTGCCAGCAGTCCAAAGGGGCAGAGCTTTGGAAACACCATATATTTT
TRBV11-2	TRBJ2-1	-	-	CASSFQTHNEQFF	TGTGCCAGCAGCTTCCAGACTCACAATGAGCAGTTCTTC
TRBV6-1	TRBJ1-2	once	-	CASSETGTNYGYTF	TGTGCCAGCAGTGAAACAGGGACGAACTATGGCTACACCTTC
TRBV30	TRBJ1-3	-	-	CAWRLTGGPGNTIYF	TGTGCCTGGAGGCTTACAGGAGGCCCTGGAAACACCATATATTTT
TRBV10-2	TRBJ1-5	-	-	CASSGADSQPQHF	TGCGCCAGCAGTGGTGCAGACTCTCAGCCCCAGCATTTT
TRBV30	TRBJ2-1	-	-	CAWSPFGREEQFF	TGTGCCTGGAGTCCGTTCGGACGGGAAGAGCAGTTCTTC
TRBV28	TRBJ2-7	once	TRBD1	CASSNPGQRYEQYF	TGTGCCAGCAGTAACCCGGGACAGAGATACGAGCAGTACTTC
TRBV18	TRBJ2-3	-	TRBD2	CASSRFYQSGGSTDTQYF	TGTGCCAGCTCACGATTTTATCAGAGCGGGGGGAGCACAGATACGCAGTATTTT
TRBV5-1	TRBJ1-2	-	TRBD1	CASSLTGQGIINYGYTF	TGCGCCAGCAGCTTGACGGGACAGGGGATTATTAACTATGGCTACACCTTC
TRBV5-1	TRBJ2-4	-	-	CASSLEGVGKNIQYF	TGCGCCAGCAGCTTAGAGGGCGTTGGCAAAAACATTCAGTACTTC
TRBV11-2	TRBJ2-5	once	-	CASSWAPGETQYF	TGTGCCAGCAGCTGGGCCCCGGGGGAGACCCAGTACTTC
TRBV7-2	TRBJ1-5	once	TRBD1	CASSLGTGHGNQPQHF	TGTGCCAGCAGCCTAGGGACAGGGCATGGCAATCAGCCCCAGCATTTT
TRBV4-1	TRBJ2-7	-	TRBD2	CASSQPGLAGKEQYF	TGCGCCAGCAGCCAACCCGGACTAGCGGGTAAAGAGCAGTACTTC
TRBV28	TRBJ1-6	-	TRBD1	CASGTGVTYNSPLHF	TGTGCCAGCGGGACAGGGGTGACCTATAATTCACCCCTCCACTTT
TRBV6-5	TRBJ2-3	-	-	CASSQFWDFRETQYF	TGTGCCAGCAGCCAATTCTGGGATTTTCGGGAGACGCAGTATTTT
TRBV5-1	TRBJ2-2	-	TRBD1	CASSLPTGIGELFF	TGCGCCAGCAGCTTACCGACAGGGATCGGGGAGCTGTTTTTT
TRBV5-1	TRBJ2-2	-	TRBD1	CASSFGTANTGELFF	TGCGCCAGCAGCTTTGGGACAGCGAACACCGGGGAGCTGTTTTTT